The rows below give T cell receptor beta chains drawn from one sample of a study of blood T cell repertoires in COVID-19. This table comes from immunoSEQ multiplex PCR, and its TCRdb copy is limited to in-frame clones, with some not included. The sample yields about 250,000 clones, 80% to 85% seen once. The specimen was PBMCs or T cells enriched from blood (not recorded which). All receptors come from a man in his fifties or sixties who had recovered from COVID-19. Both conserved end residues are part of each CDR3. The order of the fields is D gene, J gene, clone size, V gene, CDR3 protein, CDR3 DNA. The D gene is left open where the match is weak. The size of a clone is reported for some rows only, either as once, few or many, or as a class for expanded clones.

>-|TRBJ2-1|-|TRBV3-1/TRBV3-2
CASSQDTGEYNEQFF
TGTGCCAGCAGCCAAGATACGGGGGAGTACAATGAGCAGTTCTTC
>TRBD2|TRBJ2-7|few|TRBV5-4
CASSLDRGGEQYF
TGTGCCAGCAGCTTAGACCGGGGGGGCGAGCAGTACTTC
>-|TRBJ1-1|-|TRBV30
CGLGEGRKNTEAFF
TGTGGACTGGGTGAAGGTCGGAAGAACACTGAAGCTTTCTTT
>-|TRBJ1-2|-|TRBV7-2
CASSSTERTANVYGYTF
TGTGCCAGCAGCTCCACTGAGAGGACAGCCAACGTCTATGGCTACACCTTC
>-|TRBJ1-5|-|TRBV19
CASKQGNQPQHF
TGTGCCAGTAAACAGGGTAATCAGCCCCAGCATTTT
>TRBD2|TRBJ2-7|-|TRBV28
CASTFTSASYEQYF
TGTGCCAGCACCTTTACTAGCGCGTCCTACGAGCAGTACTTC
>-|TRBJ2-2|-|TRBV7-9
CASSLASGELFF
TGTGCCAGCAGCTTAGCCAGCGGGGAGCTGTTTTTT
>-|TRBJ1-1|-|TRBV24-1
CATSDPGTGERAFF
TGTGCCACCAGTGACCCCGGGACGGGGGAGAGAGCTTTCTTT
>-|TRBJ1-2|-|TRBV7-9
CASSRPQGNYGYTF
TGTGCCAGCAGCCGTCCTCAGGGGAACTATGGCTACACCTTC
>TRBD2|TRBJ2-5|-|TRBV6-5
CASSSGTSRETQYF
TGTGCCAGCAGTTCCGGGACTAGCCGGGAGACCCAGTACTTC
>TRBD2|TRBJ2-1|-|TRBV19
CASQNRGGDEQFF
TGTGCCTCCCAGAACCGGGGGGGCGATGAGCAGTTCTTC
>-|TRBJ1-4|-|TRBV2
CASRRDKVNEKLFF
TGTGCCAGCAGACGGGACAAAGTAAATGAAAAACTGTTTTTT
>-|TRBJ2-5|-|TRBV5-8
CASSLDRRGQETQYF
TGTGCCAGCAGCTTAGACAGGCGGGGGCAAGAGACCCAGTACTTC
>-|TRBJ1-6|-|TRBV4-3
CASSQDIGDYYSPLHF
TGCGCCAGCAGCCAAGATATAGGGGACTATTATTCACCCCTCCACTTT
>TRBD1|TRBJ1-1|-|TRBV11-2
CASSLQGVGRGHAFF
TGTGCCAGCAGCTTACAAGGGGTCGGCAGGGGGCATGCTTTCTTT
>TRBD1|TRBJ2-3|-|TRBV6-1
CASSEWGQGTDTQYF
TGTGCCAGCAGTGAGTGGGGACAGGGGACAGATACGCAGTATTTT
>-|TRBJ2-7|many|TRBV4-1
CASSQGGQPFLNEQYF
TGCGCCAGCAGCCAAGGAGGACAGCCCTTTTTGAACGAGCAGTACTTC
>-|TRBJ1-2|-|TRBV2
CASSGGFGYGYTF
TGTGCCAGCAGTGGAGGGTTCGGGTATGGCTACACCTTC
>-|TRBJ1-4|-|TRBV3-1/TRBV3-2
CASSPPLGRAEKLFF
TGTGCCAGCAGCCCTCCATTGGGCAGGGCTGAAAAACTGTTTTTT
>-|TRBJ2-7|-|TRBV28
CASSFSYEQYF
TGTGCCAGCAGTTTTAGCTACGAGCAGTACTTC
>TRBD1|TRBJ2-3|-|TRBV4-1
CASSRDRGGTDTQYF
TGCGCCAGCAGCCGTGACAGGGGTGGGACAGATACGCAGTATTTT
>TRBD1|TRBJ2-5|-|TRBV10-3
CAITDRGGLQETQYF
TGTGCCATCACTGACAGGGGTGGGCTCCAAGAGACCCAGTACTTC
>-|TRBJ2-7|-|TRBV7-2
CASSAGPYEQYF
TGTGCCAGCAGCGCGGGCCCCTACGAGCAGTACTTC
>TRBD1|TRBJ2-7|-|TRBV2
CASSEGQGGTYEQYF
TGTGCCAGCAGCGAGGGACAGGGAGGAACCTACGAGCAGTACTTC
>TRBD1|TRBJ2-1|-|TRBV11-2
CASSRIGTGQFF
TGTGCCAGCAGTCGTATCGGGACAGGGCAGTTCTTC
>TRBD2|TRBJ2-5|-|TRBV30
CAWRNERGGRETQYF
TGTGCCTGGAGGAACGAGCGGGGGGGCCGAGAGACCCAGTACTTC
>-|TRBJ2-1|-|TRBV5-8
CASSLKTSNEQFF
TGTGCCAGCAGCTTGAAGACTAGCAATGAGCAGTTCTTC
>TRBD2|TRBJ2-3|-|TRBV7-6
CASRLRLAGASTDTQYF
TGTGCCAGCAGACTAAGACTAGCGGGGGCTAGCACAGATACGCAGTATTTT
>TRBD1|TRBJ1-5|once|TRBV9
CASSVTDGTGGNQPQHF
TGTGCCAGCAGCGTTACGGACGGGACAGGGGGCAATCAGCCCCAGCATTTT
>-|TRBJ1-1|-|TRBV12-3/TRBV12-4
CASSPQSNTEAFF
TGTGCCAGCAGTCCCCAGTCCAACACTGAAGCTTTCTTT
>TRBD1|TRBJ1-4|few|TRBV5-4
CASSQDGEDRGAF
TGTGCCAGCAGCCAAGATGGGGAGGACAGGGGAGCGTTT
>TRBD2|TRBJ2-5|-|TRBV25-1
CASSWGLAGVGETQYF
TGTGCCAGCAGTTGGGGGCTAGCGGGAGTTGGAGAGACCCAGTACTTC
>TRBD2|TRBJ2-7|-|TRBV6-2/TRBV6-3
CASSVRELAGQYF
TGTGCCAGCAGTGTCCGGGAGTTAGCGGGGCAGTACTTC
>-|TRBJ2-3|-|TRBV11-2
CASSLGLFTDTQYF
TGTGCCAGCAGCCTAGGACTATTCACAGATACGCAGTATTTT
>-|TRBJ1-3|-|TRBV12-3/TRBV12-4
CASSNRVGNTIYF
TGTGCCAGCAGCAACAGGGTTGGAAACACCATATATTTT
>-|TRBJ1-5|-|TRBV7-6
CASSLSPPSSNQPQHF
TGTGCCAGCAGCTTATCCCCTCCCAGTTCGAATCAGCCCCAGCATTTT
>TRBD1|TRBJ2-2|-|TRBV28
CASSTPYRGRAGELFF
TGTGCCAGCAGTACACCTTACAGGGGGCGGGCCGGGGAGCTGTTTTTT
>-|TRBJ2-7|few|TRBV7-2
CASSPPTRTYEQYF
TGTGCCAGCAGCCCCCCCACGAGGACATACGAGCAGTACTTC
>-|TRBJ2-1|-|TRBV23-1
CASTNKRLASFYNEQFF
TGCGCCAGCACCAACAAACGTCTAGCGAGCTTTTACAATGAGCAGTTCTTC